This T cell receptor beta chain is drawn from a study of shared clonotypes between healthy human individuals. Study results and limitations: Few donors limited the genetic and exposure-history diversity represented.

Remarks on this clone: Antigen unknown. The sample has other DNA sequences that encode this CDR3 too.

The assay was immunoSEQ multiplex PCR, and TCRdb's table has in-frame clones only and misses some. Of over a million clones listed, under 80% are singletons. The receptor was derived from a man aged 18 to 30 in good health. Sequences were obtained from memory CD4+ T cells sorted from blood. This sample's subset: CD45RA-negative fraction.

The CDR3 nucleotides read TGCGCCAGCAGCTCTACCGGGACTAGCGGCAATGAGCAGTTCTTC. It yields the protein CASSSTGTSGNEQFF. The chain joins TRBV5-1 to TRBJ2-1, with 11 bases identical to TRBD2. Germline CDR1 and CDR2: SGHRS and YFSETQ. With 3 bases clipped from V and 6 bases from J, the junction kept 5 bases outside the gene matches. The CDR3 covers 15 residues.